These T cell receptor beta chains were read from a single sample in a study of T cells expressing NK-cell markers. Reanalyzing the 5' RACE reads, TCRdb keeps one entry per CDR3 protein, without DNA. The listing contains 300,000 to 450,000 distinct CDR3 sequences. Material for sequencing was blood T cells: a sorted CD56 or NKG2C T cell subset, CD4+ or CD8+ T cells, or bulk PBMC T cells (not recorded which). The source of these receptors is a man aged 18 to 69 in good health. CDR3s include the opening cysteine and the closing phenylalanine or tryptophan. The order of the fields is V gene, J gene, CDR3 protein.

>TRBV12-3/TRBV12-4|TRBJ1-6
CASSSRRAGNNSPLHF
>TRBV11-2|TRBJ1-1
CASSPTFLGGNTEAFF
>TRBV7-2|TRBJ2-1
CASSSRGGAGYNEQFF
>TRBV20-1|TRBJ2-7
CSARPDLSYEQYF
>TRBV11-2|TRBJ1-2
CASSPNGQGRNYGYTF
>TRBV12-3/TRBV12-4|TRBJ2-7
CASSFRLKGSPEQYF
>TRBV10-3|TRBJ2-2
CAISESSGRPNTGELFF
>TRBV29-1|TRBJ2-3
CSVTPWGASTDTQYF
>TRBV10-2|TRBJ1-2
CASGAPNYGYTF
>TRBV20-1|TRBJ2-5
CSAQGLGETQYF
>TRBV11-1|TRBJ2-1
CASSTGQGDYNEQFF
>TRBV27|TRBJ1-2
CASSPTGRLSNYGYTF
>TRBV2|TRBJ2-7
CASSEQRIPSSYEQYF
>TRBV11-2|TRBJ2-7
CASSSRPRGGTGGPQQYF
>TRBV18|TRBJ1-4
CASSSGVNEKLFF
>TRBV7-9|TRBJ1-2
CASSLTSPGQGARGYTF
>TRBV3-1|TRBJ2-7
CASSQSPDSSYEQYF
>TRBV4-2|TRBJ1-5
CASSQKAAGEQPQHF
>TRBV5-1|TRBJ2-5
CASSPTAGGVETQYF
>TRBV5-1|TRBJ2-5
CATATHPGTAKETQYF
>TRBV2|TRBJ2-5
CASSQSIALETQYF
>TRBV18|TRBJ1-4
CASSPAYRGNEKLFF
>TRBV6-1|TRBJ1-6
CASSRDINSPLHF
>TRBV7-9|TRBJ2-7
CASTPGRGGEQYF
>TRBV5-4|TRBJ2-5
CASSQGQGAQKTQYF
>TRBV20-1|TRBJ2-1
CSVSRDTQNEQFF
>TRBV6-1|TRBJ1-5
CASSEALLQPQHF
>TRBV11-2|TRBJ2-2
CASSVNFGQGLTGELFF
>TRBV24-1|TRBJ2-5
CATSMTGPLWETQYF
>TRBV19|TRBJ2-7
CASSKARDLAYEQYF
>TRBV5-5|TRBJ2-5
CASSLEYGQGGKTQYF
>TRBV7-2|TRBJ2-1
CASTPWGNEQFF
>TRBV18|TRBJ2-1
CASSRDRDIHEQFF
>TRBV20-1|TRBJ2-5
CSASERRKETQYF
>TRBV14|TRBJ2-7
CASSQYDPEQYF
>TRBV2|TRBJ2-3
CASRQDALSTDTQYF
>TRBV15|TRBJ2-5
CATRSSNWETQYF
>TRBV5-1|TRBJ2-7
CASSIYPGTGFEQYF
>TRBV7-9|TRBJ2-7
CASSLADRGRFYEQYF
>TRBV9|TRBJ2-3
CASSVAGRGGSTDTQYF
>TRBV7-6|TRBJ2-1
CASSLAGGNEQFF